This T cell receptor (beta chain) was sequenced in a study of blood T cell repertoires in COVID-19 (dated by TCRdb to 2018 to 2021). Background for the entire study: Collaborator samples came from the United States, Italy and Spain and covered acute and convalescent phases of COVID-19. Samples were obtained from the ongoing ImmuneRACE study (first 160 participants) and from about 1,300 subjects provided by 6 global collaborators. The material from the prospective study consisted of cDNA or gDNA derived from T cells, B-cell-depleted T cells, or PBMCs. The repertoires were released in a freely available public database meant as a resource for research on the immune response to SARS-CoV-2. Sample metadata almost always included a de-identified subject ID, COVID-19 status, age in years and sex. Where available, HLA class I and class II types were taken from metadata supplied by the sample provider and were not determined by assay-based typing. Subjects who had been exposed to COVID-19, were actively infected with it, or had recovered from it provided the deeply sampled blood TCRbeta repertoires that made up the dataset. Study-level results and caveats: Clinical and demographic metadata were provided uncurated, with the amount varying by source and participant.

TCRbeta CDR3 regions were amplified from genomic DNA using the immunoSEQ Assay, a bias-controlled multiplex PCR. The source study handled its data this way. Nucleated cell counts per sample were estimated from amplification of reference gene primers within the assay. To quantify the absolute abundance of each unique TCRbeta CDR3 rearrangement, sequence reads were collapsed and filtered. For each sample, productive Simpson clonality was calculated as the square root of Simpson's diversity index over productive rearrangements. TCRdb mirrors the immuneACCESS table, restricted to in-frame sequences. Some clones are absent from its copies; in checked studies, under half trace to an unresolved V gene, and the reason for the others is unknown. The V and J calls and clone size are taken from that table; D and trimming were inferred from the DNA. The sample yields over 350,000 clones; around nine tenths were counted once. Jointly, the top ten make up roughly a tenth of the sample.

Participants in the prospective study were enrolled through a virtual design, were aged roughly 18 to 100 years, and lived in roughly 24 United States geographic areas. In the prospective study, cohorts were assigned on the basis of participant-reported clinical history obtained from a screening survey and a study questionnaire. Recovered participants in ImmuneRACE Cohort 3 were defined by two consecutive negative NP/OP PCR tests, clearance by a healthcare professional, or resolution of symptoms. In the prospective study, mobile phlebotomists collected whole blood, serum and a nasopharyngeal or oropharyngeal swab from each participant. Participants in the prospective study had the option to provide additional blood draws and questionnaires over an approximately 2-month period. Before DNA extraction, blood samples from the prospective study were shipped at room temperature or frozen. Turning to this clone: What antigen it recognizes has not been identified. One base away there is no much larger clone; base qualities are not given.

Sequencing was carried out using PBMCs or T cells enriched from blood (not recorded which). The clonotype originates from a woman in her forties or fifties who had recovered from COVID-19.

The DNA reads as follows: TGTGCCTGGAGTGTCGACATCTTACCTTCACCCCTCCACTTT. Translation gives CAWSVDILPSPLHF. The chain links TRBV30 with TRBJ1-6, with the D gene not clear enough to name. V is shortened by 0 bases, J by 9 bases, and the region joining them spans 12 bases. CDR1 and CDR2 are drawn from the germline V gene (reference sequence): GTSNPN, SVGIG. The CDR3 runs 14 amino acids, cysteine and phenylalanine included. Just the 42-base CDR3 DNA is kept, in frame starting at base 1.